This T cell receptor (beta chain) was captured by sequencing in a study of blood T cells in healthy people across ages. General study points: Unsorted PBMC input precluded a conclusive naive versus antigen-experienced comparison. Correlation between TCR beta diversity and naive T cell percentage was strong. There were more naive CD4+ cells and higher diversity in long-lived donors than in aged donors.

J lost 0 bases, V lost 6 bases, and 4 bases had no gene match. Germline assignment: CDR1 MNHEY and CDR2 SVGAGI. This CDR3 has 14 amino acids. In the case of this clonotype: Antigen unknown.

For the second PCR, which ran for about 6 to 11 cycles, a sample-barcoded 5' primer and a J-beta primer mix were used. Tagging of each cDNA molecule was performed by a template-switch adaptor with 12 random nucleotides. MiXCR was run by TCRdb on the 5' RACE reads, yielding one entry per CDR3 protein. The sample has 1.5 million to 2 million distinct CDR3 sequences, around 36% seen once. The sequencing input was blood. This clonotype originated in a woman aged 25-40 years in good health. The gene calls are TRBV6-5 and TRBJ2-5, with 7 bases matching TRBD1. CDR3 region: CASSRDRDQETQYF. The CDR3 DNA reads TGTGCCAGCAGCCGAGACAGGGACCAAGAGACCCAGTACTTC.